This T cell receptor (beta chain) was captured in a study of T cells and copy number aberrations in small-cell lung cancer. Germline lookup yields CDR1 SGHTA and CDR2 FQGNSA. V dropped 1 base and J dropped 2; count of bases not matched to a gene: 6. This CDR3 has 16 amino acids. The data were produced by immunoSEQ multiplex PCR, yet TCRdb's version contains in-frame clones alone and is incomplete. The data show roughly 2,200 clones, around three quarters seen once. Material for sequencing was normal tissue next to the tumor. This clonotype was obtained from a woman aged 55-70 years with small cell lung cancer. The chain couples TRBV7-2 to TRBJ2-7, with TRBD2 matching 9 bases. In DNA, the CDR3 is TGTGCCAGCAGCTTAGGGGTAGCGGGAGTAACCTACGAGCAGTACTTC. This translates into CASSLGVAGVTYEQYF.